This T cell receptor (beta chain) was sequenced for a study of T cell clonotyping in hematopoietic cell transplantation. As for the study in general: Pretransplant recipient samples were taken after cytoreduction.

Profiled with immunoSEQ multiplex PCR; TCRdb holds only in-frame clones, not every one. The sample carries about 69,000 clones, 95% to 97% recorded once. Sample time point: recipient sample about 28 days before transplant, after cytoreduction. This clone was seen a single time. CDR1 is SQVTM and CDR2 is ANQGSEA in the germline V gene. V was clipped by 1 base and J by 1 base, with 7 bases between them. The CDR3 runs 14 residues. The chain joins TRBV29-1 to TRBJ2-2, with D perhaps matching TRBD2 (5 bases). The receptor comes from a woman aged 45 to 65 with acute myeloid leukemia. Some clones in this sample may be carry-over from other donors' samples. Sequenced material: peripheral blood mononuclear cells, taken before stem cell transplant. The CDR3 protein is CSVEGRENTGELFF. Here the CDR3 DNA reads TGCAGCGTTGAAGGACGGGAGAACACCGGGGAGCTGTTTTTT.